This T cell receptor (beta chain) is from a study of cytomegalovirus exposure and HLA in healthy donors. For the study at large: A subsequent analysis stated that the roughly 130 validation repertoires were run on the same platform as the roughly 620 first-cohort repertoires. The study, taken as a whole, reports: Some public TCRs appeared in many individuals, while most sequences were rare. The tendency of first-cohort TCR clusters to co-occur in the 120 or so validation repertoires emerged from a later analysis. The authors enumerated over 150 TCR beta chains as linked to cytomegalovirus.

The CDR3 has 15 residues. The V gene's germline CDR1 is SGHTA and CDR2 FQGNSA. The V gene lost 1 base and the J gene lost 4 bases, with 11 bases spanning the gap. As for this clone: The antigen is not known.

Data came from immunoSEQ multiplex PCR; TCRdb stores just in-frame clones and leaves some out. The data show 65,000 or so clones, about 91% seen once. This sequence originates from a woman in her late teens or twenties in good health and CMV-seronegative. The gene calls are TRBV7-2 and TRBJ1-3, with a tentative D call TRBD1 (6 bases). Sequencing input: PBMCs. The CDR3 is CASSLVSGVGNTIYF. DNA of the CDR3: TGTGCCAGCAGCTTAGTCTCAGGGGTAGGAAACACCATATATTTT.